The rows below give T cell receptor beta chains drawn from one sample of a study of CDR3 diversity in severe acne. Each CDR3 protein gets one entry after TCRdb re-called the PCR reads with MiXCR. The sample has more than 70,000 distinct CDR3 sequences; around 54% are singletons. The sequenced sample was blood. These TCRs come from a male donor with severe acne vulgaris. Both conserved end residues are part of each CDR3. The D gene is left open where the match is weak. Expanded clones get a size class; other rows say once, few or many, or leave the size out.

>14|NA|TRBJ2-5|TRBD2|TRBV10-2
TGCGCCAGTGGGATCGGACTAGTTTCCGAGACCCAGTACTTC
CASGIGLVSETQYF
>12|NA|TRBJ1-1|NA|TRBV5-5
TGTGCCAGCAGCTTGCAATTAACTGAAGCTTTCTTT
CASSLQLTEAFF
>16|NA|TRBJ1-5|NA|TRBV5-6
TGTGCCAGCAGCTCCTCTTCTGGAGGGTTGGAGGAGCCCCAGCATTTT
CASSSSSGGLEEPQHF
>17|NA|TRBJ2-7|TRBD2|TRBV25-1
TGTGCCAGCAGTGATTCGGGGTTGACGGGAGGGCCTTACGAGCAGTACTTC
CASSDSGLTGGPYEQYF
>14|NA|TRBJ2-4|NA|TRBV10-1
TGCGCCAGCAGTGACGGAGGGCCCGAAAACATTCAGTACTTC
CASSDGGPENIQYF
>17|NA|TRBJ2-1|NA|TRBV6-2/TRBV6-3
TGTGCCAGCAGTTACGTGTCCCGGCGGAGCTCCTACAATGAGCAGTTCTTC
CASSYVSRRSSYNEQFF
>13|NA|TRBJ2-7|NA|TRBV15
TGTGCCACCAGCAGAACGACAGGCTACGAGCAGTACTTC
CATSRTTGYEQYF
>16|NA|TRBJ2-2|TRBD1|TRBV24-1
TGTGCCACCAGTGACCTAGGACAGGGAATCACCGGGGAGCTGTTTTTT
CATSDLGQGITGELFF
>14|few|TRBJ2-5|NA|TRBV3-1
TGTGCCAGCAGCCAAGATGGTGGGCAAGAGACCCAGTACTTC
CASSQDGGQETQYF
>16|NA|TRBJ1-3|NA|TRBV25-1
TGTGCCAGCAGTGAAGCCGACGCCAGCTCTGGAAACACCATATATTTT
CASSEADASSGNTIYF
>16|many|TRBJ2-1|TRBD2|TRBV2
TGTGCCAGCAGTCGGACTAGCTACGAACTCTACAATGAGCAGTTCTTC
CASSRTSYELYNEQFF
>14|medium-sized|TRBJ2-1|NA|TRBV29-1
TGCAGCGTTGAGCCGAGGTTGACCTACAATGAGCAGTTCTTC
CSVEPRLTYNEQFF
>14|NA|TRBJ1-2|TRBD1|TRBV25-1
TGTGCCAGCAGCCATGAAGGACAGGGAAATGGCTACACCTTC
CASSHEGQGNGYTF
>11|many|TRBJ2-1|NA|TRBV20-1
TGCAGTGCTAGAGTGGGGGCCTGGCAGGACTTC
CSARVGAWQDF
>14|many|TRBJ1-2|TRBD1|TRBV2
TGTGCCAGCAGTGAATCAGGGGGCGTTAATGGCTACACCTTC
CASSESGGVNGYTF
>13|NA|TRBJ2-1|NA|TRBV19
TGTGCCAGTAGTGGGTCAGGGAGCGATGAGCAGTTCTTC
CASSGSGSDEQFF
>12|NA|TRBJ2-5|TRBD2|TRBV29-1
TGCAGCGTTGTGGCGGGAGGGGAGACCCAGTACTTC
CSVVAGGETQYF
>14|NA|TRBJ1-5|TRBD1|TRBV29-1
TGCAGGAGGGGGACAGGGCTCGGCAATCAGCCCCAGCATTTT
CRRGTGLGNQPQHF
>14|NA|TRBJ2-7|NA|TRBV10-3
TGTGCCATCAGTGAGCCCTCTTGCCCCTATGCGCAGTATTTC
CAISEPSCPYAQYF
>13|many|TRBJ2-7|NA|TRBV5-1
TGCGCCAGCAGCTTGGAGGGCCCCTACGAGCAGTACTTC
CASSLEGPYEQYF
>16|NA|TRBJ1-1|TRBD1|TRBV25-1
TGTGCCAGCAGTGAATCCCCGGGACAGGTGAACACTGAAGCTTTCTTT
CASSESPGQVNTEAFF
>15|NA|TRBJ1-4|NA|TRBV7-9
TGTGCCAGCAGCTTCAAATCCGCAACTAATGGAAAACTGTTTTTT
CASSFKSATNGKLFF
>13|NA|TRBJ1-4|TRBD1|TRBV7-9
TGTGCCAGCACCTGGACAGGGGGTGAAAAACTGTTTTTT
CASTWTGGEKLFF
>16|NA|TRBJ2-7|NA|TRBV7-2
TGTGCCAGCAGCCACCGAGGGGGCCAGCGGGTCTACGAGCAGCACTTC
CASSHRGGQRVYEQHF
>16|few|TRBJ2-7|TRBD1|TRBV7-8
TGTGCCAGCAGCTTCCCCCGACAGGGCCAAGAGGGCGAGCAGTACTTC
CASSFPRQGQEGEQYF
>16|NA|TRBJ2-2|TRBD2|TRBV14
TGTGCCAGCAGCCAAGGGCGCCTAGCGGTCACCGGGGAGCTGTTTTTT
CASSQGRLAVTGELFF
>12|few|TRBJ2-5|NA|TRBV6-6
TGTGCCAGTATGGGCAGCCAAGAGACCCAGTACTTC
CASMGSQETQYF
>22|few|TRBJ2-2|NA|TRBV9
TGTGCCAGCAGCGTAGTCTCGGGTCCTCCGACAGATCATCACCCTACCACCGGGGAGCTGTTTTTT
CASSVVSGPPTDHHPTTGELFF
>14|NA|TRBJ2-7|NA|TRBV28
TGTGCCAGCAGTCCCCCGGGACGGAGCTACGAGCAGTACTTC
CASSPPGRSYEQYF
>13|NA|TRBJ2-1|TRBD1|TRBV29-1
TGCAGCGGCGACAGGGGCGTTTACAATGAGCAGTTCTTC
CSGDRGVYNEQFF
>15|NA|TRBJ1-2|NA|TRBV25-1
TGCGCCAGCAGCCAAGATCGGGCAGGGCTGGATGGCTACACCTTC
CASSQDRAGLDGYTF
>12|few|TRBJ2-2|NA|TRBV2
TGTGCCAGCAGTGTTGGTCCCGGGGAGCTGTTTTTT
CASSVGPGELFF
>14|NA|TRBJ2-7|TRBD2|TRBV29-1
TGCAGCGTTGAAGAGACTAGCGGGGTCTACGAGCAGTACTTC
CSVEETSGVYEQYF
>14|many|TRBJ2-1|NA|TRBV6-2/TRBV6-3
TGTGCCAGCACCCCAGTCCTAGGTGGAGACGAGCAGTTCTTC
CASTPVLGGDEQFF
>15|NA|TRBJ2-7|NA|TRBV29-1
TGCAGCGTTGAAGATCATGGACAGAGCTCCTACGAGCAGTACTTC
CSVEDHGQSSYEQYF
>15|NA|TRBJ1-1|TRBD1|TRBV7-6
TGTGCCAGCAGCTTAGGGACAGGGGGACTTCCTGAAGCTTTCTTT
CASSLGTGGLPEAFF
>14|NA|TRBJ1-2|NA|TRBV20-1
TGCAGTGCTAGTGAGGCAGGGACTATAGGGGGCTACACCTTC
CSASEAGTIGGYTF
>15|NA|TRBJ2-1|NA|TRBV28
TGCGCCAGCGGTGCCCGCAGGGGGGATATGAATGAGCAGTTCTTC
CASGARRGDMNEQFF
>15|NA|TRBJ2-5|TRBD1|TRBV20-1
TGCAGTGCTGGGACAGGGGTGCTCTCACAAGAGACCCAGTACTTC
CSAGTGVLSQETQYF
>14|NA|TRBJ1-1|NA|TRBV20-1
TGCAGTGCGCGGACTAGCGGGCCGAACACTGAAGCTTTCTTT
CSARTSGPNTEAFF
>17|NA|TRBJ1-6|NA|TRBV7-9
TGTGCCAGCAGCCCAAAGACAGAGTCCTCACTGGATTCACCCCTCCACTTT
CASSPKTESSLDSPLHF
>15|NA|TRBJ1-1|NA|TRBV6-1
TGTGCCAGCAGACAGCTTGCCGGAACGAACACTGAAGCTTTCTTT
CASRQLAGTNTEAFF
>13|NA|TRBJ2-7|TRBD2|TRBV20-1
TGCAGTGCTTCGGCTAGCGGGATCTACGAGCAGTACTTC
CSASASGIYEQYF
>18|NA|TRBJ2-2|TRBD2|TRBV11-2
TGTGCCAGCACCTATCACCCCAGCGGGACTAGCAATAGCGGGGAGCTGTTTTTT
CASTYHPSGTSNSGELFF
>12|many|TRBJ2-7|NA|TRBV6-6
TGTGCCAGCAGTTACCGGTCTGGCGAGCAGTACTTC
CASSYRSGEQYF
>15|medium-sized|TRBJ2-2|TRBD2|TRBV25-1
TGTGCCAGCAGTGGCGGGAGGGCCTATACCGGGGAGCTGTTTTTT
CASSGGRAYTGELFF
>16|many|TRBJ2-7|NA|TRBV3-1
TGTGCCAGCAGCTCCCGGACGGACTATAGCTCCTACGAGCAGTACTTC
CASSSRTDYSSYEQYF
>18|once|TRBJ2-1|NA|TRBV7-9
TGTGCCAGCAGCTACCCTAATGTCGGACCACTAATTTACAATGAGCAGTTCTTC
CASSYPNVGPLIYNEQFF
>16|many|TRBJ1-1|NA|TRBV20-1
TGCAGTGCAACTTCCGGGACGGGAAGGATTTTGTCTGAAGCTTTCTTT
CSATSGTGRILSEAFF
>15|few|TRBJ1-1|NA|TRBV19
TGTGCCAGTAAGGAGCTGGTTTCTTGGAACACTGAAGCTTTCTTT
CASKELVSWNTEAFF
>15|NA|TRBJ1-2|NA|TRBV29-1
TGCAGCGTTGAAGTGGCCCAGGGGTTTAGTGGCGGCTACACCTTC
CSVEVAQGFSGGYTF
>14|medium-sized|TRBJ1-1|NA|TRBV10-2
TGCGCCAGCGGAAGGCAGGACACATACACTGAAGCTTTCTTT
CASGRQDTYTEAFF
>15|NA|TRBJ2-7|NA|TRBV7-6
TGTGCCAGCAGCTCCGGGACGGGGAACTCCTACGAGCAGTACTTC
CASSSGTGNSYEQYF
>16|once|TRBJ2-2|TRBD1|TRBV7-8
TGCGCCAGCAGCCAAGACGGGACAGGGTGGCCCCGGGAGCTGTTTTTT
CASSQDGTGWPRELFF
>15|once|TRBJ1-5|TRBD1|TRBV7-9
TGTGCCAGCAGCGCCGGGACAGGGGACAATCAGCCCCAGCATTTT
CASSAGTGDNQPQHF
>15|few|TRBJ1-4|NA|TRBV5-4
TGTGCCAGCAGCTTGGGGCAGGGGCTCAGTGAAAAACTGTTTTTT
CASSLGQGLSEKLFF
>13|NA|TRBJ2-5|NA|TRBV10-2
TGCGCCAGCAGTGAGACTGGGGAAGAGACCCAGTACTTC
CASSETGEETQYF
>15|NA|TRBJ1-6|NA|TRBV7-9
TGTGCCAGCAGTTATTCGGGACATCTTAATTCACCCCTCCACTTT
CASSYSGHLNSPLHF
>16|NA|TRBJ2-2|TRBD1|TRBV6-5
TGTGCCAGCAGTAAACCGGGACAGGGGAACACCGGGGAGCTGTTTTTT
CASSKPGQGNTGELFF
>15|many|TRBJ2-1|TRBD2|TRBV20-1
TGCAGTGCCCATGGGAGGGAGGAATCCTACAATGAGCAGTTCTTC
CSAHGREESYNEQFF